Many counts were recorded for the clone carrying this T cell receptor beta chain. Its antigen remains unknown. TCRdb ran MiXCR on the RT-PCR reads and lists one entry per CDR3 protein. This sample has about 650,000 distinct CDR3 sequences, with 15% to 18% found just once. The data originate from a study of response to subunit inactivated influenza vaccine. The CDR3 is 14 residues long. Germline V CDR1 and CDR2: SNHLY, FYNNEI. Trimming pared 6 bases from V and 4 bases from J, leaving 13 bases between. Study conclusions and caveats: Each seasonal flu vaccination may recruit only limited new T cells, authors suggested.

The material sequenced was PBMCs from blood, taken 11 to 12 days after vaccination. This sequence joins TRBV2 and TRBJ2-1; D is perhaps TRBD2 (7 bases). The receptor comes from a man aged 50-60 years who received an inactivated influenza vaccine. The CDR3 DNA is TGTGCCAGCAGGAAGGGGGGGGCTTACAATGAGCAGTTCTTC. The encoded protein is CASRKGGAYNEQFF.